Reported below is one T cell receptor (beta chain). The antigen remains unidentified. Primers used in a second PCR of about 7 to 12 cycles were a sample-barcoded 5' primer and a J-beta primer mix. TCRdb re-derived calls from the 5' RACE reads in MiXCR, one entry per CDR3 protein. Of about 1,600,000 distinct CDR3 sequences listed, around 39% are singletons. The record originates from a study of blood T cells in healthy people across ages. The sample providers were healthy Caucasian people from Russia, aged about 6 to 95. V dropped 4 bases and J dropped 7 bases, with 12 bases sitting between them. Germline CDR1 reads SGHRS; CDR2 reads YFSETQ. CDR3 length equals 13 residues. Study-wide results and limits: Long-lived donors exceeded aged donors in naive CD4+ cells and diversity.

J is TRBJ2-1 and V is TRBV5-1, with no clear D. Sequencing was carried out using blood. The clonotype was recovered from a woman aged 18-35 years in good health. CDR3 region: CASSTRPGNEQFF. The DNA of the CDR3 is TGCGCCAGCAGCACCCGACCTGGGAATGAGCAGTTCTTC. Variable domain in full (rest from reference TRBV5-1 and TRBJ2-1): KAGVTQTPRYLIKTRGQQVTLSCSPISGHRSVSWYQQTPGQGLQFLFEYFSETQRNKGNFPGRFSGRQFSNSRSEMNVSTLELGDSALYLCASSTRPGNEQFFGPGTRLTVL.